The text below deals with one TCR beta chain. Researchers took RNA transcripts and amplified TCR beta CDR3 regions from them. Investigators did first-round RT-PCR with HTBI primers, then second-round multiplex PCR. TCRdb analysed the multiplex PCR reads with MiXCR anew, one entry per CDR3 protein. The sample yields about 370,000 distinct CDR3 sequences, approximately 16% seen once. Trimming left V 3 bases short and J 7 bases short, with 7 bases between. The CDR3 covers 12 residues. These data originate in a study of Graves' ophthalmopathy and Graves' hyperthyroidism. Sequencing was done on a sample of peripheral blood. The clonotype was recovered from a woman under 30 with Graves' ophthalmopathy. This rearrangement joins TRBV12-3 or TRBV12-4 to TRBJ1-5, with D unclear. CDR3 sequence (DNA): TGTGCCAGCAGTTTGATGGAACAGCCCCAGCATTTT. Translating gives CASSLMEQPQHF.